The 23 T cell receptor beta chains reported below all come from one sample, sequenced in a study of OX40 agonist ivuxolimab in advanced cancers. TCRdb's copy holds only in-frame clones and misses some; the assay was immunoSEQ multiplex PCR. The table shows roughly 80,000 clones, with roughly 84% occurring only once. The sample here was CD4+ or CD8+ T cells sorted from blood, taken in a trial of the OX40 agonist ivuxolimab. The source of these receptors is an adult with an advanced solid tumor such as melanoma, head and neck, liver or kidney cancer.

The CDR3 protein is CASSVLLNTEAFF. The CDR3 coding sequence is TGTGCCAGCAGTGTACTCTTAAACACTGAAGCTTTCTTT. This rearrangement joins TRBV6-1 to TRBJ1-1; no reliable D call. The germline gives CDR1 MNHNS, CDR2 SASEGT. The CDR3 consists of 13 residues. V shed 4 bases and J shed 2 bases, with 8 bases lying between them.

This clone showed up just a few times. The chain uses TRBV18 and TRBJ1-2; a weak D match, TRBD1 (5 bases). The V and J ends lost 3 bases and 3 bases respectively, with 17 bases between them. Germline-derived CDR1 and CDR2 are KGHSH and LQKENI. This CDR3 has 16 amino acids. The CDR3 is CASSPVQGGADYGYTF. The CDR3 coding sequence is TGTGCCAGCTCACCCGTCCAGGGAGGCGCTGACTATGGCTACACCTTC.

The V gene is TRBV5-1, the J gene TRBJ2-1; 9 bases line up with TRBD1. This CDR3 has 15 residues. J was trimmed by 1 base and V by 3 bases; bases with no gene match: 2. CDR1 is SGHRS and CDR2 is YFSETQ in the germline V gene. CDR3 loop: CASSSGTGSYNEQFF. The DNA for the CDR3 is TGCGCCAGCAGCTCGGGGACAGGGTCCTACAATGAGCAGTTCTTC.

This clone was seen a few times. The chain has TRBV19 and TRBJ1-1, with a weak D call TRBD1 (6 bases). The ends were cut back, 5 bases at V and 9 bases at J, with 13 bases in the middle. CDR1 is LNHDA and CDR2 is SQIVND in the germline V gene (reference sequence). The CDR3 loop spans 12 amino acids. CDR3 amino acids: CASSEQGLKAFF. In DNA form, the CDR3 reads TGTGCCAGTAGTGAACAGGGATTAAAAGCTTTCTTT.

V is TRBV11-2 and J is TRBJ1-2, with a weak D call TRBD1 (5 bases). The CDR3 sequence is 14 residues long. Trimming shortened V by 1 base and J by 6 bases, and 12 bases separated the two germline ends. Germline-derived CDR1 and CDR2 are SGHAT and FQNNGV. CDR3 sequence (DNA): TGTGCCAGCAGCTTAGTGGGGCAGGGTAATGGCTACACCTTC. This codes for CASSLVGQGNGYTF.

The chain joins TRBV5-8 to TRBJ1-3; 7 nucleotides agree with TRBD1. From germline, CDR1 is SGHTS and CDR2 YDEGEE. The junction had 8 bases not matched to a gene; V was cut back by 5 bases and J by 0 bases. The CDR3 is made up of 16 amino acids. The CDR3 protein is CASRSRQGYSGNTIYF. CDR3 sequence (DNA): TGTGCCAGCAGATCGCGACAGGGTTACTCTGGAAACACCATATATTTT.

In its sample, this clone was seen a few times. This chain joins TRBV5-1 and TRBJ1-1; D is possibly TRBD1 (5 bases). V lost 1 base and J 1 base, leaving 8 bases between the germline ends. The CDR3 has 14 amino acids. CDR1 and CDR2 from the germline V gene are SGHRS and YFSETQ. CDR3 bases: TGCGCCAGCAGCTTGTATGGGGGGAACACTGAAGCTTTCTTT. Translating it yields CASSLYGGNTEAFF.

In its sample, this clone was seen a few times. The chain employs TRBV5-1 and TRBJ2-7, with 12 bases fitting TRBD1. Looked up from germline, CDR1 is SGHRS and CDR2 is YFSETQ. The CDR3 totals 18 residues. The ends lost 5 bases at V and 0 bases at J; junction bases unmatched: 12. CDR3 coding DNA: TGCGCCAGCAGTTCAACCGGGACAGGGGGCGATTTCTCCTACGAGCAGTACGTC. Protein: CASSSTGTGGDFSYEQYV.

The CDR3 spells CASSFRVGGEQFF. The CDR3 DNA is TGTGCCAGCAGTTTCCGCGTGGGAGGGGAGCAGTTCTTC. The chain carries TRBV27 and TRBJ2-1; TRBD2 aligns across 7 bases. This CDR3 region has 13 residues. Germline lookup yields CDR1 MNHEY and CDR2 SMNVEV (reference sequence). Trimming at V came to 3 bases and at J to 10 bases, leaving 6 bases not matched to a gene.

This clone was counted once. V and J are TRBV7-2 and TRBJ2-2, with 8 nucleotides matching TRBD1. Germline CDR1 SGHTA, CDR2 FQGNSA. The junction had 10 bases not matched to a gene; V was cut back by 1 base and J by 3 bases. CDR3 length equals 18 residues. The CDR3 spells CASSLEGRGRRDTGELFF. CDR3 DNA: TGTGCCAGCAGCTTAGAGGGCAGGGGGCGCAGAGACACCGGGGAGCTGTTTTTT.

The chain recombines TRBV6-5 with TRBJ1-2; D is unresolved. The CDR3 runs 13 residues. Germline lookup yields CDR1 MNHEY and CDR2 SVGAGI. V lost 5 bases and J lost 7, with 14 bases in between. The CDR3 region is CASSLSWTGGYTF. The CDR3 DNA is TGTGCCAGCAGTCTCTCCTGGACGGGTGGCTACACCTTC.

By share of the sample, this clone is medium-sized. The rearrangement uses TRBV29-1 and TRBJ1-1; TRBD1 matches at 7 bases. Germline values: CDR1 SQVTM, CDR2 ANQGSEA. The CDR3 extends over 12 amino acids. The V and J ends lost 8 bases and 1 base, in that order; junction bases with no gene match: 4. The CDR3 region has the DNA TGCAGCATAACAGGGGCGAACACTGAAGCTTTCTTT. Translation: CSITGANTEAFF.

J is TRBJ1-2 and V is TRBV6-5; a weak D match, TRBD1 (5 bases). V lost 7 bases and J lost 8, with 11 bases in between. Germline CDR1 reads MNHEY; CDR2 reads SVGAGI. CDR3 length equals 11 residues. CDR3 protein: CASTTGGGYTF. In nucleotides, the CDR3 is TGTGCCAGCACTACCGGGGGGGGCTACACCTTC.

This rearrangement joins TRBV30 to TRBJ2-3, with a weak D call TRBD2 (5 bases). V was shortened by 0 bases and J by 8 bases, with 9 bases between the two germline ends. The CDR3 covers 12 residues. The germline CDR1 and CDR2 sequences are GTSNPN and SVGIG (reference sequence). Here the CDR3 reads CAWSVVAGTQYF. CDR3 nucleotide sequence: TGTGCCTGGAGTGTAGTTGCGGGTACGCAGTATTTT.

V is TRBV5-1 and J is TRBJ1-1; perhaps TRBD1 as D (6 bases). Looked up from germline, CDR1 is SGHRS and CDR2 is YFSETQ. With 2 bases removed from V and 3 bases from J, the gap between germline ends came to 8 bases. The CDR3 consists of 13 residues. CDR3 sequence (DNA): TGCGCCAGCAGCTTAGCAGGGGACACTGAAGCTTTCTTT. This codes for CASSLAGDTEAFF.

The CDR3 is CASCPLGANNEQFF. Here the CDR3 DNA reads TGCGCCAGCTGCCCACTAGGGGCGAACAATGAGCAGTTCTTC. The chain is built from TRBV10-2 and TRBJ2-1; D tentatively reads TRBD1 or TRBD2 (5 bases each). CDR3 size: 14 residues. Germline V gene lookup returns CDR1 WSHSY and CDR2 SAAADI. The ends were cut back, 8 bases at V and 5 bases at J, with 16 bases in the middle.

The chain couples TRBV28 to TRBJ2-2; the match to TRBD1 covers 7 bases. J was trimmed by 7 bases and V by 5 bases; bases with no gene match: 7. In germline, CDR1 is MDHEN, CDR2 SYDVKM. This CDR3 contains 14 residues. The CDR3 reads CASSLHRQGGELFF. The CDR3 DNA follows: TGTGCCAGCAGTCTCCATAGACAGGGCGGGGAGCTGTTTTTT.

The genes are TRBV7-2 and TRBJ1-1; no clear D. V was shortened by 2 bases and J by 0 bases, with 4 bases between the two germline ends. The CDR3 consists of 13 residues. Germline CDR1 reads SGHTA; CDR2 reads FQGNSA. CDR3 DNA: TGTGCCAGCAGCTTATCCCTGAACACTGAAGCTTTCTTT. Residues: CASSLSLNTEAFF.

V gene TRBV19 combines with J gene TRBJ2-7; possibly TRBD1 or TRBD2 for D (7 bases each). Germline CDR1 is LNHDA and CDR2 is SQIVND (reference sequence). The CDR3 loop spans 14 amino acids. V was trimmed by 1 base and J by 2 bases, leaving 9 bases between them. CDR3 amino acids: CASSIAGGAYEQYF. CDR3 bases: TGTGCCAGTAGTATAGCAGGGGGGGCCTACGAGCAGTACTTC.

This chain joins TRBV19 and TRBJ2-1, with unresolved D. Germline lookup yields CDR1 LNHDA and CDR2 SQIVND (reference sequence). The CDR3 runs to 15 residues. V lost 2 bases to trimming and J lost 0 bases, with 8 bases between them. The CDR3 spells CASSIYTSSYNEQFF. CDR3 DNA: TGTGCCAGTAGTATATACACGAGCTCCTACAATGAGCAGTTCTTC.

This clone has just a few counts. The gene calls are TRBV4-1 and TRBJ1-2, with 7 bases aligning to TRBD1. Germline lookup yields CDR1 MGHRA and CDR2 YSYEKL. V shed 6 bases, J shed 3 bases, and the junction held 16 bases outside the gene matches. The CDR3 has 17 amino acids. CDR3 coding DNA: TGCGCCAGCAGAAGCACTTTATCGGACAGGAGAGACTATGGCTACACCTTC. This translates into CASRSTLSDRRDYGYTF.

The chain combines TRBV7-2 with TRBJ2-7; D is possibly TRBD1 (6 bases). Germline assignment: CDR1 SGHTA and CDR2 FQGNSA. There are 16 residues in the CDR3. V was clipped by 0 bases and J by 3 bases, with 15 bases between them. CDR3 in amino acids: CASSLAPGTQVYEQYF. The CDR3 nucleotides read TGTGCCAGCAGCTTAGCTCCCGGGACACAAGTCTACGAGCAGTACTTC.

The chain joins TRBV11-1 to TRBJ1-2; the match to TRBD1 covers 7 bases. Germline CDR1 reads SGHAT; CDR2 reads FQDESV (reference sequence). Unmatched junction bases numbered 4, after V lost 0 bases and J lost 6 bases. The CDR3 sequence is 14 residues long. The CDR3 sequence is CASSLAGTVNGYTF. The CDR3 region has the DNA TGTGCCAGCAGCTTAGCGGGGACAGTAAATGGCTACACCTTC.